This TCR beta chain was retrieved from a study of blood T cell repertoires in COVID-19. Clones were sequenced by immunoSEQ multiplex PCR, and TCRdb holds only the in-frame ones, with some missing. Here the sample spans about 290,000 clones, around four fifths being singletons. J was trimmed by 0 bases and V by 6 bases; bases with no gene match: 5. Germline CDR1 and CDR2: KGHSH and LQKENI. The CDR3 length is 16 residues. The sample taken for sequencing was peripheral blood. The TCR sequence derives from a woman aged 50 to 60 with active or convalescent COVID-19. The V gene is TRBV18, the J gene TRBJ1-6; the match to TRBD1 covers 7 bases. The CDR3 coding sequence is TGTGCCAGCTCCCTCGGGACAGTCTCCTATAATTCACCCCTCCACTTT. Translating it yields CASSLGTVSYNSPLHF.